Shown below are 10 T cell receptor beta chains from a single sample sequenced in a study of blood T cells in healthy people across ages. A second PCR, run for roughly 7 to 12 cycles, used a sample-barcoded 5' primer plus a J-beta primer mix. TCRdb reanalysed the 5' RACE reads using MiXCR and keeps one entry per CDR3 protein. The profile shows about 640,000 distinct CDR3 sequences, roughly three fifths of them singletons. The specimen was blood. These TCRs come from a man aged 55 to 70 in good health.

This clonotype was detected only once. In nucleotides, the CDR3 is TGCGCCAGCAGCCAATTACCCGGGGACGGTAAGGAAAAACTGTTTTTT. This gives the protein CASSQLPGDGKEKLFF. The V and J genes are TRBV5-1 and TRBJ1-4, with D possibly TRBD1 on 5 matching bases. There are 16 residues in the CDR3. Per germline, CDR1 SGHRS and CDR2 YFSETQ. V was shortened by 4 bases and J by 8 bases, with 21 bases between the two germline ends.

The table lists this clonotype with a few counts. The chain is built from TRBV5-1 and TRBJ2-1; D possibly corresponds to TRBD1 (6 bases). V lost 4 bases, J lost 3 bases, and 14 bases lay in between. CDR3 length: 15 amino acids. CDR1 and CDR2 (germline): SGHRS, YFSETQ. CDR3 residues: CASSGSRDNYNEQFF. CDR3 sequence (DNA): TGCGCCAGCAGCGGGAGCCGGGACAACTACAATGAGCAGTTCTTC.

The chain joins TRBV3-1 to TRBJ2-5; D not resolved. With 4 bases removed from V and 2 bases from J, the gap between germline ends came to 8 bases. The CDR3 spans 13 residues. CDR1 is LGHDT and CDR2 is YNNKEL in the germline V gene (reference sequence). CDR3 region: CASSRARQETQYF. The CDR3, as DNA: TGTGCCAGCAGCCGGGCTAGACAAGAGACCCAGTACTTC.

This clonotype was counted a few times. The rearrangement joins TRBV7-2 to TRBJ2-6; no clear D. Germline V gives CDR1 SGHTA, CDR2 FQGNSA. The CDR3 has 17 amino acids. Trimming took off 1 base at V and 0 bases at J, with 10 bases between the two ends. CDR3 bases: TGTGCCAGCAGCTTAGTGGCTGGCAGCTCTGGGGCCAACGTCCTGACTTTC. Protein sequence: CASSLVAGSSGANVLTF.

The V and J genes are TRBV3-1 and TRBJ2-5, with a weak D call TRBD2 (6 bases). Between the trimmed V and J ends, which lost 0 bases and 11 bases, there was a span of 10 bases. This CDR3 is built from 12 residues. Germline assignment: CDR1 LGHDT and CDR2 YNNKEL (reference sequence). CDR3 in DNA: TGTGCCAGCAGCCAAGATTTGGAGGGGCAGTACTTC. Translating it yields CASSQDLEGQYF.

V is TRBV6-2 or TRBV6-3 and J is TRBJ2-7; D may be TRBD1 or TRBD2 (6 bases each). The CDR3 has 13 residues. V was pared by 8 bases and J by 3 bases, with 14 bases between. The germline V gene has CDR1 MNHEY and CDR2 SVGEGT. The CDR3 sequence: CASVRGAFYEQYF. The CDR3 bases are TGTGCCAGCGTGAGGGGGGCCTTCTACGAGCAGTACTTC.

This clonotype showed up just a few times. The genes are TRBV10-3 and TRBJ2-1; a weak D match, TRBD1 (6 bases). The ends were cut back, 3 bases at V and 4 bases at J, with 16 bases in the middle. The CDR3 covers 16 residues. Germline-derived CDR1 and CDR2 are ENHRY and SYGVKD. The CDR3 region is CAISDPTRGQYNEQFF. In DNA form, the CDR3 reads TGTGCCATCAGTGACCCGACCAGGGGTCAGTACAATGAGCAGTTCTTC.

The CDR3 region has the DNA TGCAGCGTTACGGGCCAGGGAATGAACGAGCAGTACTTC. As protein: CSVTGQGMNEQYF. The gene calls are TRBV29-1 and TRBJ2-7; maybe TRBD1 (5 bases). Germline loops: CDR1 SQVTM, CDR2 ANQGSEA. Trimming removed 5 bases at V and 5 bases at J, with 16 bases between. The CDR3 covers 13 residues.

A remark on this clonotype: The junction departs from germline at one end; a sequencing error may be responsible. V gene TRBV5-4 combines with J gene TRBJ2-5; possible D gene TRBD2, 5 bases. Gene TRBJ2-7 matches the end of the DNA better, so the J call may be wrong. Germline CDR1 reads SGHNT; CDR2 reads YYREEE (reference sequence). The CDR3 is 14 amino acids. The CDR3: CVSFRDRVGDEQYF. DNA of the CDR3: TGTGTCAGCTTTAGAGACCGAGTCGGGGACGAGCAGTACTTC.

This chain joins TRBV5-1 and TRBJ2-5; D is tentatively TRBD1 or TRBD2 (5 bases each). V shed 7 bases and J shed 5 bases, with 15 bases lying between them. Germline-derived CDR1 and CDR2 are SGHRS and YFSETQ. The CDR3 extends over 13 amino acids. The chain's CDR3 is CASAPTWGETQYF. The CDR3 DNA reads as TGCGCCAGCGCCCCTACGTGGGGGGAGACCCAGTACTTC.